This is a list of T cell receptor beta chains from one sample in a study of blood T cell repertoires in COVID-19. TCRdb keeps only in-frame clones here, not all; method: immunoSEQ multiplex PCR. Of under 300,000 clones listed, around 89% are singletons. The sample comprised PBMCs or T cells enriched from blood (not recorded which). Receptors originate from a woman between 50 and 59 years old who had recovered from COVID-19. CDR3s include the opening cysteine and the closing phenylalanine or tryptophan. D genes are given only for firm matches. Some rows mark clone size as missing; the rest say once, few, many or name a class of expanded clone.

CDR3aa,CDR3nt,v_gene,j_gene,len,abundance,d_gene
CASSLENRLVYEQYF,TGTGCCAGCAGCTTGGAAAACAGACTAGTCTACGAGCAGTACTTC,TRBV7-2,TRBJ2-7,15,NA,NA
CASSKGSPSGRRNEQFF,TGTGCCAGCAGCAAAGGGTCGCCTAGCGGGAGAAGAAATGAGCAGTTCTTC,TRBV21-1,TRBJ2-1,17,once,NA
CASSIPPYRGYTF,TGTGCCAGTAGTATCCCCCCGTACAGGGGCTACACCTTC,TRBV19,TRBJ1-2,13,NA,NA
CATSDPRAGLSASTGELFF,TGTGCCACCAGTGACCCCCGGGCAGGACTGAGCGCCTCCACCGGGGAGCTGTTTTTT,TRBV24-1,TRBJ2-2,19,NA,NA
CASSTGATTGELFF,TGTGCCAGCAGCACAGGGGCGACCACCGGGGAGCTGTTTTTT,TRBV7-9,TRBJ2-2,14,few,TRBD1
CASGESVAANYGYTF,TGTGCCAGCGGCGAATCGGTAGCCGCTAACTATGGCTACACCTTC,TRBV5-4,TRBJ1-2,15,NA,NA
CASSQEDTAIYEQYF,TGTGCCAGCAGCCAAGAGGATACAGCAATCTACGAGCAGTACTTC,TRBV3-1/TRBV3-2,TRBJ2-7,15,once,NA
CASSTTGVSGNTIYF,TGTGCCAGCTCAACCACAGGGGTATCTGGAAACACCATATATTTT,TRBV18,TRBJ1-3,15,NA,TRBD1
CAWSPSGRTEAFF,TGTGCCTGGAGTCCTTCAGGGAGGACTGAAGCTTTCTTT,TRBV30,TRBJ1-1,13,NA,NA
CSASRDSDSPLHF,TGCAGTGCTAGTCGGGACAGTGATTCACCCCTCCACTTT,TRBV20-1,TRBJ1-6,13,NA,TRBD1
CASSGTADTQYF,TGTGCCAGCAGCGGTACGGCAGATACGCAGTATTTT,TRBV7-9,TRBJ2-3,12,NA,NA
CASSKTGLTEAFF,TGTGCCAGCAGCAAGACAGGGCTAACTGAAGCTTTCTTT,TRBV6-4,TRBJ1-1,13,NA,TRBD1
CASTAGVQQYF,TGTGCCAGCACAGCGGGAGTCCAACAGTATTTT,TRBV28,TRBJ2-3,11,NA,TRBD2
CASSGRGLAGGETQYF,TGTGCCAGCAGCGGGCGGGGACTAGCTGGGGGGGAGACCCAGTACTTC,TRBV11-2,TRBJ2-5,16,NA,TRBD2
CATSDWRGANTGELFF,TGTGCCACCAGTGATTGGCGGGGTGCGAACACCGGGGAGCTGTTTTTT,TRBV24-1,TRBJ2-2,16,once,NA
CASKEGQRNNEQFF,TGTGCCAGCAAGGAGGGACAGAGAAACAATGAGCAGTTCTTC,TRBV27,TRBJ2-1,14,NA,NA
CASSLGPTFPGNTIYF,TGTGCCAGCAGCTTAGGTCCGACTTTCCCTGGAAACACCATATATTTT,TRBV7-2,TRBJ1-3,16,NA,NA
CASSDPYNEQFF,TGCGCCAGCAGTGACCCATACAATGAGCAGTTCTTC,TRBV10-1,TRBJ2-1,12,NA,NA
CASSVSDRSNTEAFF,TGTGCCAGCAGCGTTAGCGACAGGTCGAACACTGAAGCTTTCTTT,TRBV9,TRBJ1-1,15,NA,NA
CASRIQGTNTEAFF,TGTGCCAGTAGGATACAGGGCACGAACACTGAAGCTTTCTTT,TRBV19,TRBJ1-1,14,NA,NA
CASSQGLAGGSYEQYF,TGCGCCAGCAGCCAAGGACTAGCGGGAGGCTCCTACGAGCAGTACTTC,TRBV5-1,TRBJ2-7,16,NA,TRBD2
CASSLAGVPEQYF,TGTGCCAGCAGCTTGGCCGGGGTTCCCGAGCAGTACTTC,TRBV5-4,TRBJ2-7,13,NA,NA
CSVYTGGVSYEQYF,TGCAGCGTTTACACAGGGGGAGTTAGCTACGAGCAGTACTTC,TRBV29-1,TRBJ2-7,14,NA,TRBD1
CASSSRTSGTDTQYF,TGTGCCAGCAGCTCTCGGACTAGCGGCACAGATACGCAGTATTTT,TRBV11-3,TRBJ2-3,15,NA,TRBD2
CASSQQQGKQQYF,TGTGCCAGCAGCCAACAGCAGGGAAAGCAGCAGTACTTC,TRBV3-1/TRBV3-2,TRBJ2-7,13,NA,NA
CASSLAGQNQETQYF,TGTGCCAGCAGCTTAGCGGGGCAGAATCAAGAGACCCAGTACTTC,TRBV7-9,TRBJ2-5,15,NA,NA
CASSQDPDRGQETQYF,TGTGCCAGCAGCCAAGACCCAGACAGGGGGCAAGAGACCCAGTACTTC,TRBV14,TRBJ2-5,16,NA,TRBD1
CASTLASRTDTQYF,TGTGCCAGCACACTAGCGAGTCGGACAGATACGCAGTATTTT,TRBV6-5,TRBJ2-3,14,NA,TRBD2
CASSYSVEQFF,TGTGCCAGCAGTTACTCCGTTGAGCAGTTCTTC,TRBV6-5,TRBJ2-1,11,NA,NA
CSAHSEETQYF,TGCAGTGCCCATTCGGAGGAGACCCAGTACTTC,TRBV20-1,TRBJ2-5,11,NA,NA